This is a list of T cell receptor beta chains from one sample in a study of Graves' ophthalmopathy and Graves' hyperthyroidism. MiXCR, applied by TCRdb to the multiplex PCR reads, yields one record per CDR3 protein. In the table there are more than 1,000,000 distinct CDR3 sequences, about 36% of which are singletons. Sequenced material: peripheral blood or thyroid tissue (not recorded which). The source of these receptors is an adult man with Graves' hyperthyroidism. Each CDR3 is given with its conserved first and last residue. The order of the fields is V gene, clone size, J gene, D gene, CDR3 DNA, CDR3 protein. D genes are given only for firm matches. The listing skips clone size in some rows; elsewhere it reads once, few, many or a size class.

V gene: TRBV29-1; clone size: NA; J gene: TRBJ2-5; D gene: NA; CDR3 DNA: TGCAGCGTACGGGACCGAGACACCCAGTACTTC; CDR3 protein: CSVRDRDTQYF
V gene: TRBV5-1; clone size: many; J gene: TRBJ2-2; D gene: NA; CDR3 DNA: TGCGCCAGCAGCTTCTTGGACACCCTAGTGCCGGGCGGGGAGCTGTTTTTT; CDR3 protein: CASSFLDTLVPGGELFF
V gene: TRBV29-1; clone size: many; J gene: TRBJ2-7; D gene: TRBD1; CDR3 DNA: TGCAGCGTTGAAAAGACAGGGTCCTACGAGCAGTACTTC; CDR3 protein: CSVEKTGSYEQYF
V gene: TRBV19; clone size: many; J gene: TRBJ1-5; D gene: NA; CDR3 DNA: TGTGCCAGCAGCAACCGGGGCCAGCCCCAGCATTTT; CDR3 protein: CASSNRGQPQHF
V gene: TRBV6-5; clone size: few; J gene: TRBJ1-5; D gene: NA; CDR3 DNA: TGTGCCAGCAGTTACTCCGCGAAGTCCTGGGAGCCCCAGCATTTT; CDR3 protein: CASSYSAKSWEPQHF
V gene: TRBV14; clone size: many; J gene: TRBJ1-2; D gene: TRBD1; CDR3 DNA: TGTGCCAGCAGCCATGGGACAGCATATGGCTACACCTTC; CDR3 protein: CASSHGTAYGYTF
V gene: TRBV5-1; clone size: NA; J gene: TRBJ2-2; D gene: TRBD2; CDR3 DNA: TGCGCCAGCAGCCCGGGCCCTAGCGGGGGGGCCCCCGGGGAGCTGTTTTTT; CDR3 protein: CASSPGPSGGAPGELFF
V gene: TRBV10-3; clone size: NA; J gene: TRBJ2-7; D gene: TRBD1; CDR3 DNA: TGTGCCATCACTAGGGACAGGTCGAAGAACTACGAGCAGTACTTC; CDR3 protein: CAITRDRSKNYEQYF
V gene: TRBV6-2/TRBV6-3; clone size: NA; J gene: TRBJ2-7; D gene: NA; CDR3 DNA: TGTGCCAGCAGTTACGATCCATCTGGCTCCTACGAGCAGTACTTC; CDR3 protein: CASSYDPSGSYEQYF
V gene: TRBV10-2; clone size: NA; J gene: TRBJ2-7; D gene: TRBD2; CDR3 DNA: TGCGCCAGCGGAACTAGCGGGAGGGCGTACGAGCAGTACTTC; CDR3 protein: CASGTSGRAYEQYF
V gene: TRBV3-1; clone size: many; J gene: TRBJ1-6; D gene: NA; CDR3 DNA: TGTGCCAGCAGCCAAGAAAGGGCTGGAAATTCACCCCTCCACTTT; CDR3 protein: CASSQERAGNSPLHF
V gene: TRBV20-1; clone size: NA; J gene: TRBJ1-5; D gene: NA; CDR3 DNA: TGCAGTGCTGTGGGGGCATCCAATCAGCCCCAGCATTTT; CDR3 protein: CSAVGASNQPQHF
V gene: TRBV7-9; clone size: NA; J gene: TRBJ1-3; D gene: NA; CDR3 DNA: TGTGCCAGCACCCACCCAGGGGGAAACACCATATATTTT; CDR3 protein: CASTHPGGNTIYF
V gene: TRBV12-3/TRBV12-4; clone size: few; J gene: TRBJ2-5; D gene: NA; CDR3 DNA: TGTGCCAGCAGCCCCTGGGGTAGGCGACAAGAGACCCAGTACTTC; CDR3 protein: CASSPWGRRQETQYF
V gene: TRBV7-9; clone size: NA; J gene: TRBJ2-5; D gene: TRBD2; CDR3 DNA: TGTGCCAGCAGCTACGTAGCGGGGGCCGATTCCGAGATCCAAGAGACCCAGTACTTC; CDR3 protein: CASSYVAGADSEIQETQYF
V gene: TRBV11-2; clone size: NA; J gene: TRBJ1-5; D gene: TRBD1; CDR3 DNA: TGTGCCAGCAGCGTTAGACAGGGGGACCAGCCCCAGCATTTT; CDR3 protein: CASSVRQGDQPQHF
V gene: TRBV13; clone size: few; J gene: TRBJ1-4; D gene: NA; CDR3 DNA: TGTGCCAGCAGCTCCGGAGCGCGGAGTGCAACTAATGAAAAACTGTTTTTT; CDR3 protein: CASSSGARSATNEKLFF
V gene: TRBV7-2; clone size: NA; J gene: TRBJ2-2; D gene: TRBD1; CDR3 DNA: TGTGCCAGCACAAGGACAGGGGAGGGCACCGGGGAGCTGTTTTTT; CDR3 protein: CASTRTGEGTGELFF
V gene: TRBV10-2; clone size: once; J gene: TRBJ2-7; D gene: NA; CDR3 DNA: TGTGCCAGCAGCCAAGATATGATGGCCTACGAGCAGTACTTC; CDR3 protein: CASSQDMMAYEQYF
V gene: TRBV29-1; clone size: many; J gene: TRBJ2-2; D gene: NA; CDR3 DNA: TGCAGCTCCGGGACTGGGAACACCGGGGAGCTGTTTTTT; CDR3 protein: CSSGTGNTGELFF
V gene: TRBV2; clone size: NA; J gene: TRBJ2-2; D gene: TRBD1; CDR3 DNA: TGTGCCAGCACGGGACAGGATTCCGGGGATCTGTTTTTT; CDR3 protein: CASTGQDSGDLFF
V gene: TRBV15; clone size: NA; J gene: TRBJ1-6; D gene: NA; CDR3 DNA: TGTGCCACCAGCAGAGGGGGACGACAGGATAATTCACCCCTCCACTTT; CDR3 protein: CATSRGGRQDNSPLHF
V gene: TRBV11-2; clone size: NA; J gene: TRBJ2-7; D gene: NA; CDR3 DNA: TGTGCCAGCAGCTTAGATCTTGCCCAGGGATCCTACGAGCAGTACTTC; CDR3 protein: CASSLDLAQGSYEQYF
V gene: TRBV15; clone size: NA; J gene: TRBJ1-2; D gene: TRBD1; CDR3 DNA: TGTGCCACCGAGAGGGACAGGGTTGCTGGCTACACCTTC; CDR3 protein: CATERDRVAGYTF
V gene: TRBV7-8; clone size: NA; J gene: TRBJ2-7; D gene: NA; CDR3 DNA: TGTACCAGCAGCTTAAACAGGGTTTTCCACGAGCAGTACTTC; CDR3 protein: CTSSLNRVFHEQYF
V gene: TRBV9; clone size: NA; J gene: TRBJ1-5; D gene: NA; CDR3 DNA: TGTGCCAGCGGCCTTCCTACGGGCAGCAATCAGCCCCAGCATTTT; CDR3 protein: CASGLPTGSNQPQHF
V gene: TRBV9; clone size: NA; J gene: TRBJ2-5; D gene: NA; CDR3 DNA: TGTGCCAGCAGCGTAGACGGTTATACGTCCCAAGAGACCCAGTACTTC; CDR3 protein: CASSVDGYTSQETQYF
V gene: TRBV15; clone size: many; J gene: TRBJ1-2; D gene: TRBD1; CDR3 DNA: TGTGCCACCAGCAGAGATCTCGGGGACAGTGCATTAGAGGATGGCTACACCTTC; CDR3 protein: CATSRDLGDSALEDGYTF
V gene: TRBV20-1; clone size: NA; J gene: TRBJ1-1; D gene: NA; CDR3 DNA: TGCAGTGCTAGAGACCCCAGAGTGAACACTGAAGCTTTCTTT; CDR3 protein: CSARDPRVNTEAFF
V gene: TRBV7-9; clone size: many; J gene: TRBJ2-7; D gene: NA; CDR3 DNA: TGTGCCAGCAGCTTGTTAGGGGGTACTTACGAGCAGTACTTC; CDR3 protein: CASSLLGGTYEQYF
V gene: TRBV7-2; clone size: NA; J gene: TRBJ1-6; D gene: TRBD1; CDR3 DNA: TGTGCCAGCAGCTTATGGTCCAGGGGGCGACTTGGGACTAGATCACCCCTCCACTTT; CDR3 protein: CASSLWSRGRLGTRSPLHF
V gene: TRBV6-6; clone size: many; J gene: TRBJ1-6; D gene: NA; CDR3 DNA: TGTGCCAGCAGTTATCCGGGACTGACCGTCTTT; CDR3 protein: CASSYPGLTVF
V gene: TRBV29-1; clone size: few; J gene: TRBJ2-2; D gene: TRBD2; CDR3 DNA: TGCAGCGTTGAAGTGAACGGGGAGGGATACACCGGGGAGCTGTTTTTT; CDR3 protein: CSVEVNGEGYTGELFF
V gene: TRBV12-3/TRBV12-4; clone size: few; J gene: TRBJ1-2; D gene: NA; CDR3 DNA: TGTGCCAGCAGTCCTACTATTATAGCGCTGGAGTATGGCTACACCTTC; CDR3 protein: CASSPTIIALEYGYTF
V gene: TRBV30; clone size: few; J gene: TRBJ1-5; D gene: NA; CDR3 DNA: TGTGCCTGGAGTAGGGGTGCCCAGCAGCCCCAGCATTTT; CDR3 protein: CAWSRGAQQPQHF
V gene: TRBV15; clone size: once; J gene: TRBJ1-1; D gene: NA; CDR3 DNA: TGTGCCACCAGCAGAGGCGGAGGCGGTGGGGACACTGAAGCTTTCTTT; CDR3 protein: CATSRGGGGGDTEAFF
V gene: TRBV7-9; clone size: NA; J gene: TRBJ1-1; D gene: NA; CDR3 DNA: TGTGCCAGCAGCTTAGATCCCGGCTCAAGGGAAGCTTTCTTT; CDR3 protein: CASSLDPGSREAFF
V gene: TRBV27; clone size: few; J gene: TRBJ1-1; D gene: NA; CDR3 DNA: TGTGCCAGCCTCTGGACAGATTCACTGAACACTGAAGCTTTCTTT; CDR3 protein: CASLWTDSLNTEAFF
V gene: TRBV7-2; clone size: NA; J gene: TRBJ1-6; D gene: NA; CDR3 DNA: TGTGCCAGCAGCCCACGGTCGAGCTCCTATAATTCACCCCTCCACTTT; CDR3 protein: CASSPRSSSYNSPLHF
V gene: TRBV10-3; clone size: NA; J gene: TRBJ2-5; D gene: TRBD2; CDR3 DNA: TGTGCCATCAGTGAGTCCCCATCGGGGGTAGCGGGGGGGCGAGAGACCCAGTACTTC; CDR3 protein: CAISESPSGVAGGRETQYF
V gene: TRBV2; clone size: NA; J gene: TRBJ1-5; D gene: NA; CDR3 DNA: TGTGCTATGCAGGGGATCAGCAATCAGCCCCAGCATTTT; CDR3 protein: CAMQGISNQPQHF
V gene: TRBV12-3/TRBV12-4; clone size: few; J gene: TRBJ2-2; D gene: TRBD1; CDR3 DNA: TGTGCCAGCAGTTCCGGGACAGGGGTTCTCACCGGGGAGCTGTTTTTT; CDR3 protein: CASSSGTGVLTGELFF
V gene: TRBV7-2; clone size: few; J gene: TRBJ2-5; D gene: TRBD2; CDR3 DNA: TGTGCCAGCAGCTTACGGGGGGGCCGCTACGAGACCCAGTACTTC; CDR3 protein: CASSLRGGRYETQYF
V gene: TRBV20-1; clone size: NA; J gene: TRBJ1-1; D gene: NA; CDR3 DNA: TGCAGTTCTAGGGCAGGGGACGGTGAAGCTTTCTTT; CDR3 protein: CSSRAGDGEAFF
V gene: TRBV12-3/TRBV12-4; clone size: NA; J gene: TRBJ1-1; D gene: NA; CDR3 DNA: TGTGCCAGCAGACGCGGTCGAGGGTACACTGAAGCTTTCTTT; CDR3 protein: CASRRGRGYTEAFF
V gene: TRBV10-3; clone size: few; J gene: TRBJ1-1; D gene: TRBD1; CDR3 DNA: TGTGCTATCGACAGGGTGAACGAGGGAGCTTTCTTT; CDR3 protein: CAIDRVNEGAFF
V gene: TRBV2; clone size: NA; J gene: TRBJ1-5; D gene: NA; CDR3 DNA: TGTGCCAGCAGTGCTGCAACAGGGCGGCAGCCCCAGCATTTT; CDR3 protein: CASSAATGRQPQHF
V gene: TRBV5-6; clone size: NA; J gene: TRBJ2-5; D gene: NA; CDR3 DNA: TGTGCCAGCAGCTCCCTAGGGGCAGGGCAAGGGACCCAGTACTTC; CDR3 protein: CASSSLGAGQGTQYF
V gene: TRBV3-2; clone size: NA; J gene: TRBJ1-2; D gene: NA; CDR3 DNA: TGTGCCAGCAGCCAAGGGACAGCCCTGCGCTATGGCTACACCTTC; CDR3 protein: CASSQGTALRYGYTF
V gene: TRBV7-9; clone size: many; J gene: TRBJ2-6; D gene: TRBD1; CDR3 DNA: TGTGCCAGCAGTTCCAGGGGGCGAATGACTGGGGCCAACGTCCTGACTTTC; CDR3 protein: CASSSRGRMTGANVLTF
V gene: TRBV19; clone size: NA; J gene: TRBJ1-5; D gene: NA; CDR3 DNA: TGTGCTAGTAGGATAGGGCACAATCAGCCCCAGCATTTT; CDR3 protein: CASRIGHNQPQHF
V gene: TRBV29-1; clone size: many; J gene: TRBJ1-2; D gene: NA; CDR3 DNA: TGCGCGTGTATCCGGGGGGCCTATGGCTACACCTTC; CDR3 protein: CACIRGAYGYTF
V gene: TRBV7-9; clone size: NA; J gene: TRBJ2-1; D gene: TRBD2; CDR3 DNA: TGTGCCAGCAGCTTGGGGTCTAGCGGGAGCATTCGGAATGAGCAGTTCTTC; CDR3 protein: CASSLGSSGSIRNEQFF
V gene: TRBV7-8; clone size: many; J gene: TRBJ2-7; D gene: TRBD1; CDR3 DNA: TGTGCCAGCAGCCCACGACAGGGAATCAGAGAGCAGTACTTC; CDR3 protein: CASSPRQGIREQYF
V gene: TRBV20-1; clone size: few; J gene: TRBJ2-2; D gene: NA; CDR3 DNA: TGCAGTGCTAGAGTGCCCCTTAACCTAGGCAGGGACACCGGGGAGCTGTTTTTT; CDR3 protein: CSARVPLNLGRDTGELFF
V gene: TRBV13; clone size: NA; J gene: TRBJ1-2; D gene: TRBD1; CDR3 DNA: TGTGCCAGCAGCTCCCTGACAGGGCTCGGAGGCTACACCTTC; CDR3 protein: CASSSLTGLGGYTF
V gene: TRBV7-6; clone size: NA; J gene: TRBJ2-5; D gene: NA; CDR3 DNA: TGTGCCAGCAGCGATAGGACTAGCGGGACAGGGGGTTCAGAGCAGTACTTC; CDR3 protein: CASSDRTSGTGGSEQYF
V gene: TRBV4-2; clone size: few; J gene: TRBJ2-7; D gene: TRBD2; CDR3 DNA: TGTGCCAGCAGCCAACCGGGACTAGCGGGCGAGCAGTACTTC; CDR3 protein: CASSQPGLAGEQYF
V gene: TRBV24-1; clone size: few; J gene: TRBJ2-5; D gene: NA; CDR3 DNA: TGTGCCACCAGTGATCCGGACAGCGAGTACCAAGAGACCCAGTACTTC; CDR3 protein: CATSDPDSEYQETQYF